The source of this T cell receptor beta chain is a study of Graves' ophthalmopathy and Graves' hyperthyroidism. Across the study: Being free of ophthalmopathy for 18 months of follow-up defined stable hyperthyroidism. Study-wide findings and caveats: Classification of ophthalmopathy versus stable hyperthyroidism by a 13-signature model yielded roughly 86% sensitivity and 75% to 84% specificity. Detection in blood was also observed for most expanded thyroid clonotypes above 0.001 frequency.

Included hyperthyroidism patients were aged 18 to 65 and newly diagnosed (under 2 months' duration). The authors amplified TCR beta CDR3 regions from RNA transcripts. An opening RT-PCR round employed HTBI primers and preceded a second-round multiplex PCR. One entry per CDR3 protein results from TCRdb running MiXCR on the multiplex PCR reads. This sample has approximately 1.2 million distinct CDR3 sequences, with 35% to 40% found just once. The trim removed 7 bases at V and 6 bases at J, leaving 8 bases unmatched. Germline V gene sequence: CDR1 MNHEY, CDR2 SVGAGI. This CDR3 has 15 amino acids. On this clonotype: No antigen is known for it.

The sample comprised peripheral blood or thyroid tissue (not recorded which). The rearrangement uses TRBV6-5 and TRBJ2-2; 10 nucleotides match TRBD1. This sequence originates from an adult man with Graves' hyperthyroidism. The CDR3 is CASISGQGSAGELFF. DNA for the CDR3: TGTGCCAGCATCTCGGGACAGGGGTCTGCCGGGGAGCTGTTTTTT.